The 11 T cell receptor beta chains given below trace back to one sample, sequenced in a study of blood T cell repertoires in COVID-19 (dated by TCRdb to 2020 to 2022). The library was prepared using the immunoSEQ multiplex PCR assay. Here the immuneACCESS table is served through TCRdb, limited to in-frame sequences with V and J called. Missing clones are a known gap in these copies; in checked studies unresolved V genes cover under half, and the rest lacks a known reason. The sample has about 88,000 clones on record, 70% to 90% of them singletons. The ten largest account for 2.5% to 3.5% of the sample. The material sequenced was peripheral blood. The receptors originated from a woman of 80 years or more with acute or convalescent COVID-19.

V is TRBV28 and J is TRBJ2-7, with 7 bases aligning to TRBD1. Germline trimming cut 6 bases from V and 4 bases from J; bases unmatched to any gene: 15. CDR3 length: 16 residues. Germline loops: CDR1 MDHEN, CDR2 SYDVKM. This CDR3 is CASSIYLGGAPYEQYF. The CDR3 bases are TGTGCCAGCAGCATTTACTTAGGGGGCGCACCTTACGAGCAGTACTTC.

V and J are TRBV18 and TRBJ1-5, with 9 bases identical to TRBD1. Per germline, CDR1 KGHSH and CDR2 LQKENI. The CDR3 length is 15 residues. Losses at the gene ends were 4 bases for V and 5 bases for J; bases not matched to a gene: 6. CDR3 sequence (DNA): TGTGCCAGCTCACGGACAGGGGATGGTTATCAGCCCCAGCATTTT. It codes for CASSRTGDGYQPQHF.

This clone was seen a single time. The chain has TRBV7-3 and TRBJ2-5, with 10 bases identical to TRBD1. Trimming cost V 2 bases and J 5 bases; bases outside gene matches: 5. The CDR3 totals 15 residues. CDR1 and CDR2 (germline): SGHTA, FQGTGA. CDR3 DNA: TGTGCCAGCAGCTTACATGCGACAGGGGGCGAGACCCAGTACTTC. Encoded protein: CASSLHATGGETQYF.

The J gene is TRBJ1-1, the V gene TRBV9; the D is unclear. This CDR3 has 15 residues. V was clipped by 0 bases and J by 0 bases, with 9 bases between them. CDR1 SGDLS and CDR2 YYNGEE come from the germline V gene. CDR3 sequence: CASSVGSALNTEAFF. In nucleotides, the CDR3 is TGTGCCAGCAGCGTAGGGAGTGCACTGAACACTGAAGCTTTCTTT.

The chain joins TRBV10-3 to TRBJ1-5, with D perhaps matching TRBD1 (6 bases). Germline lookup yields CDR1 ENHRY and CDR2 SYGVKD. Trimming pared 6 bases from V and 4 bases from J, leaving 13 bases between. CDR3 size: 14 residues. CDR3: CAISNRDGNQPQHF. In nucleotides, the CDR3 is TGTGCCATCAGCAACAGGGACGGGAATCAGCCCCAGCATTTT.

The rearrangement links TRBV19 to TRBJ2-3, with D maybe TRBD1 (6 bases). Trimming shortened V by 5 bases and J by 2 bases, and 11 bases separated the two germline ends. CDR1 and CDR2 from the germline V gene are LNHDA and SQIVND (reference sequence). This CDR3 contains 14 residues. The CDR3 sequence is CASSLQGSTDTQYF. CDR3 DNA: TGTGCCAGTAGTCTACAGGGATCCACAGATACGCAGTATTTT.

J is TRBJ2-3 and V is TRBV10-3; D unclear. The V end lost 6 bases, the J end lost 0 bases, and 13 bases lay between the germline ends. Germline V gives CDR1 ENHRY, CDR2 SYGVKD. CDR3 length: 15 residues. The CDR3 is CAISTLDASTDTQYF. CDR3 DNA sequence: TGTGCCATCAGCACCCTAGATGCTAGCACAGATACGCAGTATTTT.

The V gene is TRBV9, the J gene TRBJ2-5, with 9 bases lining up with TRBD1. V trimming: 4 bases; J trimming: 3 bases; junction bases outside the gene matches: 7. Germline V lookup: CDR1 SGDLS, CDR2 YYNGEE. CDR3 length: 15 residues. The CDR3 DNA sequence: TGTGCCAGCAGCCCACGGACAGGGGCAAAAGAGACCCAGTACTTC. Its protein is CASSPRTGAKETQYF.

V usage is TRBV11-2 and J usage is TRBJ2-3, with 7 bases aligning to TRBD2. Germline loops: CDR1 SGHAT, CDR2 FQNNGV. This CDR3 spans 15 amino acids. J gave up 3 bases and V 5 bases, and 8 bases lay outside the gene matches. The CDR3 DNA sequence: TGTGCCAGCAGCCCTGGACTAGTCGGGACAGATACGCAGTATTTT. Residues: CASSPGLVGTDTQYF.

The chain is built from TRBV7-9 and TRBJ2-1; unclear D gene. The CDR3 totals 11 residues. Germline loops: CDR1 SEHNR, CDR2 FQNEAQ (reference sequence). V lost 5 bases and J 8 bases, leaving 7 bases between the germline ends. The CDR3 bases are TGTGCCAGCAGCCCGCGGTATGAGCAGTTCTTC. Translated: CASSPRYEQFF.

A single count supports this clone. CDR3 protein: CASSPQGGTEAFF. CDR3 coding DNA: TGTGCCAGCAGCCCCCAGGGGGGCACTGAAGCTTTCTTT. The chain uses TRBV16 and TRBJ1-1, with 7 bases matching TRBD1. Per germline, CDR1 KGHSY and CDR2 FQNENV. The V and J ends lost 4 bases and 4 bases, in that order; junction bases with no gene match: 3. This CDR3 is 13 amino acids long.